These T cell receptor beta chains were read from a single sample in a study of OX40 agonist ivuxolimab in advanced cancers. Method: immunoSEQ multiplex PCR; TCRdb's copy keeps in-frame clones and lacks some. The data hold approximately 50,000 clones, with about 94% observed a single time. The sequences come from CD4+ or CD8+ T cells sorted from blood, collected in a trial of the OX40 agonist ivuxolimab. These receptors all stem from an adult with an advanced solid tumor such as melanoma, head and neck, liver or kidney cancer. Both conserved end residues are part of each CDR3. D genes are given only for firm matches. Some rows have no size entry. The others give once, few or many, or a class for an expanded clone.

clone_size	j_call	d_call	v_call	cdr3_nt	cdr3_aa
.	TRBJ2-3	TRBD2	TRBV4-3	TGCGCCAGCAGCCAAGATTGGGCTAGCGGGAGAACAGATACGCAGTATTTT	CASSQDWASGRTDTQYF
.	TRBJ2-2	.	TRBV19	TGTGCCAGTAGTTTCACCGGGGAGCTGTTTTTT	CASSFTGELFF
few	TRBJ1-1	.	TRBV29-1	TGCAGCGTTGAAGATTTAAGGGTGGCTTTCTTT	CSVEDLRVAFF
.	TRBJ1-2	.	TRBV7-8	TGTGCCAGCAGCTTAGGGACTGATGGCTACACCTTC	CASSLGTDGYTF
.	TRBJ2-7	.	TRBV19	TGTGCCAGTGGAAGGAGTGTATCCTACGAGCAGTACTTC	CASGRSVSYEQYF
many	TRBJ1-2	.	TRBV7-2	TGTGCCAGCAGCTTAGTGATGGCTTACTATGGCTACACCTTC	CASSLVMAYYGYTF
.	TRBJ2-5	TRBD2	TRBV6-5	TGTGCCAGCAGTTCCCCGGCTAGCGGGGTGGGGGCCCAGTACTTC	CASSSPASGVGAQYF
.	TRBJ1-1	TRBD1	TRBV4-2	TGTGCCAGCAGCCAGCTCACAGGGGGCGTTACGGACACTGAAGCTTTCTTT	CASSQLTGGVTDTEAFF
once	TRBJ2-3	.	TRBV11-2	TGTGCCAGCAGCTTAGGCACAGTTGCAGATACGCAGTATTTT	CASSLGTVADTQYF
.	TRBJ1-5	.	TRBV7-2	TGTGCCAGCAGCCCAGGGTTCAATCAGCCCCAGCATTTT	CASSPGFNQPQHF
.	TRBJ2-3	.	TRBV18	TGTGCCAGCTCACCAGCGACTTCCAATATTGATACGCAGTATTTT	CASSPATSNIDTQYF
.	TRBJ2-1	.	TRBV27	TGTGCCAGCAGTACGGTGGGGGCCTACAATGAGCAGTTCTTC	CASSTVGAYNEQFF
.	TRBJ2-5	TRBD1	TRBV10-3	TGTGCCATCAGCGACCGGGACAGGGGTTGGCAAGAGACCCAGTACTTC	CAISDRDRGWQETQYF
once	TRBJ2-2	.	TRBV21-1	TGTGCCAGCAGGATAACCAGCACCGGGGAGCTGTTTTTT	CASRITSTGELFF
.	TRBJ2-1	.	TRBV4-2	TGTGCCAGCAGCCAAGACGACCTAGCCCTCGACAATGAGCAGTTCTTC	CASSQDDLALDNEQFF
.	TRBJ2-7	TRBD1	TRBV7-9	TGTGCCAGCAGCCGTGGGGCGGGACAGGGCCACGAGCAGTACTTC	CASSRGAGQGHEQYF
.	TRBJ1-1	TRBD1	TRBV28	TGTGCCAGCAGTTTATTAAGACAGGGAAACACTGAAGCTTTCTTT	CASSLLRQGNTEAFF
.	TRBJ2-3	.	TRBV10-3	TGTGCCATCAGTGAGTCGGAAGCGGCAGCAGATACGCAGTATTTT	CAISESEAAADTQYF
.	TRBJ2-7	.	TRBV27	TGTGCCAGCAGTTACTGGGGAAGCGAGCAGTACTTC	CASSYWGSEQYF
.	TRBJ2-3	TRBD2	TRBV5-8	TGTGCCAGCAGCTTGTCTGGTAGCGGGAGGCTAGATACGCAGTATTTT	CASSLSGSGRLDTQYF
.	TRBJ2-7	TRBD1	TRBV27	TGTGCCAGCAGTTTGGGACAGACCTACGAGCAGTACTTC	CASSLGQTYEQYF
.	TRBJ2-3	TRBD1	TRBV9	TGTGCCAGCAGCGAAGGGGGCGGAAGCCTAACAGATACGCAGTATTTT	CASSEGGGSLTDTQYF
.	TRBJ2-3	.	TRBV28	TGTGCCAGCAGTTTGTTCGGATCCCCCACAGATACGCAGTATTTT	CASSLFGSPTDTQYF
once	TRBJ2-3	.	TRBV28	TGTGCCAGCAGTTTATTGACCCTTCGGGATACGCAGTATTTT	CASSLLTLRDTQYF
once	TRBJ2-7	TRBD2	TRBV9	TGTGCCAGCAGCCCGAGGAACCTAGCGGCCGTTCGGGAGCAGTACTTC	CASSPRNLAAVREQYF
.	TRBJ2-7	.	TRBV2	TGTGCCAGCGTCGACTACGAGCAGTACTTC	CASVDYEQYF
.	TRBJ2-3	.	TRBV5-5	TGTGCCAGCAGCTTTGTACCTAGCACAGATACGCAGTATTTT	CASSFVPSTDTQYF
.	TRBJ2-7	.	TRBV2	TGTGCCAGCAGGGCAGGGCAGGGCTACGAGCAGTACTTC	CASRAGQGYEQYF
.	TRBJ2-1	TRBD2	TRBV27	TGTGCCAGCAGTTTCGCGGGAGGGGAGCAGTTCTTC	CASSFAGGEQFF
.	TRBJ1-3	.	TRBV4-3	TGCGCCAGCAGCCAAGTCGTTAGTTCTGGAAACACCATATATTTT	CASSQVVSSGNTIYF
few	TRBJ1-1	.	TRBV30	TGTGCCTGGAGTGTGGGCCTGAACACTGAAGCTTTCTTT	CAWSVGLNTEAFF
.	TRBJ2-3	.	TRBV27	TGTGCCAGCAGTGCCCAGATATCACCTAGCACAGATACGCAGTATTTT	CASSAQISPSTDTQYF
.	TRBJ2-7	.	TRBV27	TGTGCCAGCAGTTTAAATCCGAACCTCTACGAGCAGTACTTC	CASSLNPNLYEQYF
.	TRBJ2-7	.	TRBV10-3	TGTGCCATCAGTGACCCCCCCTCGAGACAGACCTACGAGCAGTACTTC	CAISDPPSRQTYEQYF
once	TRBJ2-1	.	TRBV11-2	TGTGCCAGCAGTGGGTCCGCCTATCAGCAGTTCTTC	CASSGSAYQQFF
.	TRBJ2-1	.	TRBV7-9	TGTGCCAGCAGAGGACCAGAGGACAATGAGCAGTTCTTC	CASRGPEDNEQFF
.	TRBJ2-1	.	TRBV2	TGTGCCAGCAGTGATTGGGATGGGGAGCAGTTCTTC	CASSDWDGEQFF
.	TRBJ1-1	.	TRBV19	TGTGCCAGTAGTATAGACTTAGAAGTATTGACTGAAGCTTTCTTT	CASSIDLEVLTEAFF
.	TRBJ2-1	.	TRBV7-6	TGTGCCAGCAGGAACGGGACTTCCTTAACCTACAATGAGCAGTTCTTC	CASRNGTSLTYNEQFF
once	TRBJ2-7	.	TRBV5-5	TGTGCCAGCAGCTTGGGACAGCTCGAGCAGTACTTC	CASSLGQLEQYF
.	TRBJ2-2	TRBD2	TRBV27	TGTGCCAGCAGTTTAATAGGGACTAGCGGGACCGGGGAGCTGTTTTTT	CASSLIGTSGTGELFF
.	TRBJ2-1	.	TRBV6-5	TGTGCCAGCAGTTACTCTGGGAACTCCTACAATGAGCAGTTCTTC	CASSYSGNSYNEQFF
.	TRBJ2-5	TRBD2	TRBV29-1	TGCAGCGTTGCCCCTGTCCTGGGACTAGGGGGAGAGACCCAGTACTTC	CSVAPVLGLGGETQYF
.	TRBJ2-3	.	TRBV27	TGTGCCAGCAGTCCAGGAGCTACGACGCAGTATTTT	CASSPGATTQYF
.	TRBJ2-3	TRBD1	TRBV19	TGTGCCAGTACCACCGGTTGGACAGGGGGCACAGATACGCAGTATTTT	CASTTGWTGGTDTQYF
.	TRBJ1-2	.	TRBV7-9	TGTGCCAGCAGCACGGACATCTACGGCTACACCTTC	CASSTDIYGYTF
.	TRBJ1-1	TRBD1	TRBV4-1	TGCGCCAGCAGCCAAGTTGAGGGGGCTAACACTGAAGCTTTCTTT	CASSQVEGANTEAFF
.	TRBJ1-4	.	TRBV28	TGTGCCAGCAGTCCTAGGTCCCTTAATGAAAAACTGTTTTTT	CASSPRSLNEKLFF
.	TRBJ2-1	TRBD2	TRBV27	TGTGCCAGCAGTTTAGCGGGAGTTGTCAATGAGCAGTTCTTC	CASSLAGVVNEQFF
.	TRBJ2-5	TRBD1	TRBV28	TGTGCCAGCAGCCTACCGGGACAGGGATGGGAGACCCAGTACTTC	CASSLPGQGWETQYF
few	TRBJ1-5	.	TRBV6-6	TGTGCCAGCAGCTACCCCGGAGCGTATCAGCCCCAGCATTTT	CASSYPGAYQPQHF
.	TRBJ2-7	.	TRBV9	TGTGCCAGCAGCGTAGTGGGTCGGGGGTCAATTTACGAGCAGTACTTC	CASSVVGRGSIYEQYF
.	TRBJ2-2	.	TRBV7-3	TGTGCCAGCAGCCCGAGTTCGGTCCTATACACCGGGGAGCTGTTTTTT	CASSPSSVLYTGELFF
once	TRBJ2-4	.	TRBV28	TGTGCCAGCAGTTTTCAGGACACCCTCGAGAGGGAAAACATTCAGTACTTC	CASSFQDTLERENIQYF
.	TRBJ2-7	.	TRBV9	TGTGCCAGCAGCGGTCCCCTCTCCGGCGAGCAGTACTTC	CASSGPLSGEQYF
once	TRBJ2-7	.	TRBV13	TGTGCCAGCAGCTTAGGCCCCGGTGGAGTACGAGAGCAGTACTTC	CASSLGPGGVREQYF
once	TRBJ2-1	.	TRBV5-1	TGCGCCAGCAGCTTAGATGACCTAAGCTCCTACAATGAGCAGTTCTTC	CASSLDDLSSYNEQFF
.	TRBJ1-5	.	TRBV27	TGTGCCAGCAGGACACAGGGCGGGGGTCAGCCCCAGCATTTT	CASRTQGGGQPQHF
.	TRBJ1-1	.	TRBV29-1	TGCAGCGTTAATAGGGGCAACACTGAAGCTTTCTTT	CSVNRGNTEAFF